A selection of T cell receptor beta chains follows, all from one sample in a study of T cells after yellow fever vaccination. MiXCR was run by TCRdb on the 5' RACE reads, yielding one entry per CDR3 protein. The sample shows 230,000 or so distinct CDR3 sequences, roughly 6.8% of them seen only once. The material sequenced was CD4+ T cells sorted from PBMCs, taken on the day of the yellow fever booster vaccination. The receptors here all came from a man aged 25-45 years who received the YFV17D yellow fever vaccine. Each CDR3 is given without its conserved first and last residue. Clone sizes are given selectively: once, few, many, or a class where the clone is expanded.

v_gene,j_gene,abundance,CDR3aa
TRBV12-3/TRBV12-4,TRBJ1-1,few,ASSSGQGSEAF
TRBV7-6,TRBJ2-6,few,ASRRWDRGFYTGANVLT
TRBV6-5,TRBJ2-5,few,ASSYSGPGGGETQY
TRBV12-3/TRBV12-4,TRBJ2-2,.,ASSMWDTGELF
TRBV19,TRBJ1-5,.,ASGGQRAVGNQPQH
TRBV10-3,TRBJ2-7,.,AISERGNQAPQY
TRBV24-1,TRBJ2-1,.,ATGTGSYNEQF
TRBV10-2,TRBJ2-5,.,ASRAPGQETQY
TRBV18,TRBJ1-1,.,ASSNEIGQVTEAF
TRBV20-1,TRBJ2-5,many,SASLGAEETQY
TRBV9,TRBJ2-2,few,ASSSRDSNTGELF
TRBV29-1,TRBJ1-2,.,SVEEGTAGYT
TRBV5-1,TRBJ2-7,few,ASSLVGLAGATREQY
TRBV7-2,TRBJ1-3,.,ASSLARVGSGNTIY
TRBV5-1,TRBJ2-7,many,ASSSAGSYEQY
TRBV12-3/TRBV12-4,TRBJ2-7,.,ASSSLLSSYEQY
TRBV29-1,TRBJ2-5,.,SVGPLLAGEETQY
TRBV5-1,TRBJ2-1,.,ASSIDRENTYNEQF
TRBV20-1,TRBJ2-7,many,SARGAGATYEQY
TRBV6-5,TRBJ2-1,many,ASSYSRASYNEQF
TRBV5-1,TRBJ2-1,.,ASSPGQGGGDEQF
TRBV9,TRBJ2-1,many,ASSVELANHNEQF
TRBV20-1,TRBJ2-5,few,SADTSRERETQY
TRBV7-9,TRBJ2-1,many,ASSLARVTYNEQF
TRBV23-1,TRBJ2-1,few,ASMGGCVQF
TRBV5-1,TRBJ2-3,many,ASSLDQGRWTDTQY
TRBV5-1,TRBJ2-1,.,ASSSDSWFRNEQF
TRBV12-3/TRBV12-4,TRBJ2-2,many,ASSLEVLRGAGELF
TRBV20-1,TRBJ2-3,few,SAQRVGDTQY
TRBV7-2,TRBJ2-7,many,ASSFQSGQGAREQY
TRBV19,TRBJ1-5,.,ASNWRVQTDQPQH
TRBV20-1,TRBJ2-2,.,SATPGVNTGELV
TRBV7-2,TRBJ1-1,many,ASTSWVNTEAF
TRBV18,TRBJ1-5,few,ASSLSTGMGQPQH
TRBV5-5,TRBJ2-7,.,ASSWGLADTYEQY
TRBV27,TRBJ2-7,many,ASSPLSSGTGVEQY
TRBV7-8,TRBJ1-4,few,ASSWDNIGEEKLF
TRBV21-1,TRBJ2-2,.,AILEGGGAGELF
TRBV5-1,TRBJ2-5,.,ASSLPAGDSRQETQY
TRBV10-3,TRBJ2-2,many,AISHAGHTGELF
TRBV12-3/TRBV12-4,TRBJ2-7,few,ASSPSSGFDEQY
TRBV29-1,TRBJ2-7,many,SAAQVKSPYEQY
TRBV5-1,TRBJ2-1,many,ASSEDRGQSSYNEQF
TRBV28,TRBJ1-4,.,ASTLRGFKKLF
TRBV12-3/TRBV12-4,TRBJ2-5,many,ASSSQRTGTQY
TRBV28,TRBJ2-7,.,ASSSAGTNYEQY
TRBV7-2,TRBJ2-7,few,ASSQGLAGGGYEQY
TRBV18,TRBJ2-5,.,ASSPSTFQETQY
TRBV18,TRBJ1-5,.,ASSPRLFDQPQH
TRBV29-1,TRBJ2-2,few,SVETRLAGAGELF
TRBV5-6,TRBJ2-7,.,ASSLLTSLNWDSYEQY
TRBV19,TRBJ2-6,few,ASSIGREAGANVLT